This record looks at one T cell receptor (beta chain) sequence and its context. Seattle patients were enrolled during active infection and followed longitudinally. The germline V and J ends were trimmed by 3 bases and 3 bases, with 14 bases remaining between them. Germline-derived CDR1 and CDR2 are KGHSH and LQKENI. This CDR3 is built from 15 residues. This specimen belongs to a study of blood T cell repertoires in COVID-19. Study at large: T cells, B-cell-depleted T cells, or PBMCs supplied cDNA or gDNA.

Authors' methods: Estimated nucleated cell counts came from reference gene primer amplification. Produced via immunoSEQ multiplex PCR; TCRdb's table is partial and in-frame only. V, J and clone size reflect that table, while D and trimming were determined from the DNA. The table has hundreds of thousands of clones, 88% seen once. The chain combines TRBV18 with TRBJ1-2; D might be TRBD1 (5 bases). The sample taken for sequencing was peripheral blood. This sequence was found in a woman in her 30s with COVID-19, enrolled during active disease. This chain's CDR3 is CASSPSLKGYYGYTF. CDR3 nucleotides: TGTGCCAGCTCACCGTCGCTAAAGGGGTACTATGGCTACACCTTC.